This T cell receptor (beta chain) was sequenced in a study of beta chain features in type 1 diabetes. Study-level points and caveats: Naive, central memory and Treg TCRB repertoires seemed to resemble each other more closely in patients than they did in healthy donors.

With respect to this clone: No antigen is known for it.

All of the isolated RNA was reverse transcribed, so expressed TCRB transcripts were sequenced. Sequenced by immunoSEQ multiplex PCR; TCRdb stores in-frame clones only, minus some. Of just over 450,000 clones listed, roughly 31% were seen once; the top ten hold more than 0.055%. CDR1 SEHNR and CDR2 FQNEAQ come from the germline V gene (reference sequence). V was trimmed by 5 bases and J by 3 bases, leaving 14 bases between them. There are 15 residues in the CDR3. The chain couples TRBV7-9 to TRBJ1-5; D is perhaps TRBD1 (5 bases). This TCR was sampled from a young man in good health. The sequenced sample was naive CD4+ T cells from blood. CDR3: CASSHVGANNQPQHF. The CDR3 region has the DNA TGTGCCAGCAGCCATGTTGGGGCGAACAATCAGCCCCAGCATTTT.